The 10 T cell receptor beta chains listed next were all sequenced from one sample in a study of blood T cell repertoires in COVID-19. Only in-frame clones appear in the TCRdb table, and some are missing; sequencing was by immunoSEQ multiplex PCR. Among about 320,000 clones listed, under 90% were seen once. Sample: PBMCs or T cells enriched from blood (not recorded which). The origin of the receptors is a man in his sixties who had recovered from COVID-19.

The CDR3 coding sequence is TGCAGCGTTGAGCGCGGCACAGATACGCAGTATTTT. Protein sequence: CSVERGTDTQYF. The chain employs TRBV29-1 and TRBJ2-3; no definite D call. Germline V gene data show CDR1 as SQVTM and CDR2 as ANQGSEA. The CDR3 loop spans 12 amino acids. Trimming left V 3 bases short and J 1 base short, with 5 bases between.

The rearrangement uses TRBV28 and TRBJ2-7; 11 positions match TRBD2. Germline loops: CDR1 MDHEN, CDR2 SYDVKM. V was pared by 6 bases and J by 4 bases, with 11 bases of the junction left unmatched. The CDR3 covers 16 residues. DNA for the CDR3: TGTGCCAGCAGGATAATGGGAACTAGCGGGGGATACGAGCAGTACTTC. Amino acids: CASRIMGTSGGYEQYF.

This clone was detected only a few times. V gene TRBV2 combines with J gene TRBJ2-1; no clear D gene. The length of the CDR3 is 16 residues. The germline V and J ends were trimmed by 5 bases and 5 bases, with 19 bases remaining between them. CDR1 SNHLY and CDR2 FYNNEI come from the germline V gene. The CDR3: CASSLRLGSSHNEQFF. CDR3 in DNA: TGTGCCAGCAGTCTTAGACTTGGAAGCTCTCACAATGAGCAGTTCTTC.

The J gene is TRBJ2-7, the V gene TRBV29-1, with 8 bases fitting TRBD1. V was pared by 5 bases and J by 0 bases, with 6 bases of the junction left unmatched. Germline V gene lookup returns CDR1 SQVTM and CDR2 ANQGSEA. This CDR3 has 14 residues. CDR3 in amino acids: CSVSGQAFSYEQYF. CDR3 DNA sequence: TGCAGCGTTTCGGGACAGGCATTCTCCTACGAGCAGTACTTC.

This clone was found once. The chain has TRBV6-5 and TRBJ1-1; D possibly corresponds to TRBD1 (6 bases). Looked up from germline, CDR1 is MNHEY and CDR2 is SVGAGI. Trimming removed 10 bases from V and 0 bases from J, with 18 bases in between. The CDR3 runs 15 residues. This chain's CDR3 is CATSRTANMNTEAFF. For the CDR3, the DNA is TGTGCCACCTCGCGGACAGCAAACATGAACACTGAAGCTTTCTTT.

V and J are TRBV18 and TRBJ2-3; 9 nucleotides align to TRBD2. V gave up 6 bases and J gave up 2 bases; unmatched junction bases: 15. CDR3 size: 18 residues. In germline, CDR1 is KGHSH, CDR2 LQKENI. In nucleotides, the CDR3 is TGTGCCAGCTCGCCAGTCCCAAGACTAGCGGAGAACACAGATACGCAGTATTTT. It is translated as CASSPVPRLAENTDTQYF.

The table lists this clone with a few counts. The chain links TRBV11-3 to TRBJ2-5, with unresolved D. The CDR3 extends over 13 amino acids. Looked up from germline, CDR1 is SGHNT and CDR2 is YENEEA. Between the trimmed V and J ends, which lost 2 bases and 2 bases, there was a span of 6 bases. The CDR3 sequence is CASSLNSQETQYF. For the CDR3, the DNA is TGTGCCAGCAGCTTAAACAGTCAAGAGACCCAGTACTTC.

This CDR3 is CASSYGDRSEQYF. Here the CDR3 DNA reads TGTGCCAGCAGTTACGGGGACAGGAGCGAGCAGTACTTC. The chain has TRBV6-5 and TRBJ2-7, with TRBD1 identical over 8 bases. The germline gives CDR1 MNHEY, CDR2 SVGAGI. Losses at the gene ends were 2 bases for V and 6 bases for J; bases not matched to a gene: 3. The CDR3 sequence is 13 residues long.

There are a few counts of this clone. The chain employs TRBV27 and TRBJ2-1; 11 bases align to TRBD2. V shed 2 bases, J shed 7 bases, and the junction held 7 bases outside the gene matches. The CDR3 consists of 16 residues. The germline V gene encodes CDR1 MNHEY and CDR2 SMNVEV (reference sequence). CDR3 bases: TGTGCCAGCAGTTTAGGGGAGGCTAGCGGGAGGAATGAGCAGTTCTTC. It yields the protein CASSLGEASGRNEQFF.

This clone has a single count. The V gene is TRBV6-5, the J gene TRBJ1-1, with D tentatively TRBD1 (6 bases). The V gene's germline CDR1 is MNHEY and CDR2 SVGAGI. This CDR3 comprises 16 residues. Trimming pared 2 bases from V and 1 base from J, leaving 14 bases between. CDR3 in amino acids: CASSYGGARGNTEAFF. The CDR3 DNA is TGTGCCAGCAGTTACGGGGGGGCGCGAGGGAACACTGAAGCTTTCTTT.